A single sample gave rise to the 5 T cell receptor beta chains below, sequenced in a study of tumor-infiltrating lymphocytes in glioblastoma multiforme. Multiple V-beta primers and a C-beta primer amplified TCRB from RNA. Via MiXCR, TCRdb re-called the multiplex PCR reads, giving one row per CDR3 protein. The sample has about 15,000 distinct CDR3 sequences, over 65% seen once. Sequencing was performed on brain tumor tissue. Receptor source: a male donor with glioblastoma.

CDR3 coding DNA: TGTGCCAGCAGTCCCGGACAGGAGTATAAGCAGTTCTTC. Translating it yields CASSPGQEYKQFF. The rearrangement uses TRBV28 and TRBJ2-1; 7 bases agree with TRBD1. The V and J ends lost 5 bases and 11 bases, in that order; junction bases with no gene match: 9. Germline V gives CDR1 MDHEN, CDR2 SYDVKM. The CDR3 loop spans 13 amino acids.

This clonotype appeared a single time. Relative to the germline gene, one junction end is altered; a read error may explain this. This chain links TRBV11-2 with TRBJ2-2, with D possibly called TRBD1 or TRBD2 (5 bases each). Germline assignment: CDR1 SGHAT and CDR2 FQNNGV. CDR3 length: 20 amino acids. DNA of the CDR3: TGTGCCAGCACCCCCTCATTCGGCCAAGGGCTAACGGTAAACACCTGGGACCTGTTTTTT. Translating it yields CASTPSFGQGLTVNTWDLFF.

As to this clonotype: The CDR3 ends on some other residue instead of the conserved phenylalanine or tryptophan, so this is likely a read error. The chain is built from TRBV20-1 and TRBJ2-1; TRBD2 matches at 9 bases. This CDR3 has 15 residues. The germline V gene has CDR1 DFQATT and CDR2 SNEGSKA (reference sequence). The CDR3 here is CSALQAGGSCNGQFI. CDR3 bases: TGCAGTGCTCTTCAAGCGGGAGGTTCCTGCAATGGGCAGTTCATC.

V and J are TRBV10-3 and TRBJ2-7; no clear D. The CDR3 totals 12 residues. CDR1 is ENHRY and CDR2 is SYGVKD in the germline V gene. Trimming left V 6 bases short and J 6 bases short, with 12 bases between. The CDR3 coding sequence is TGTGCCATCAGCCGGGCTCAAACCGAGCAGTACTTC. It yields the protein CAISRAQTEQYF.

By share, this clonotype ranks as medium-sized. This sequence joins TRBV12-3 or TRBV12-4 and TRBJ2-7, with TRBD1 identical over 8 bases. With 3 bases clipped from V and 6 bases from J, the junction kept 1 base outside the gene matches. The CDR3 length is 12 residues. The CDR3, as DNA: TGTGCCAGCAGTTTTGGACAGGGCGAGCAGTACTTC. It yields the protein CASSFGQGEQYF.